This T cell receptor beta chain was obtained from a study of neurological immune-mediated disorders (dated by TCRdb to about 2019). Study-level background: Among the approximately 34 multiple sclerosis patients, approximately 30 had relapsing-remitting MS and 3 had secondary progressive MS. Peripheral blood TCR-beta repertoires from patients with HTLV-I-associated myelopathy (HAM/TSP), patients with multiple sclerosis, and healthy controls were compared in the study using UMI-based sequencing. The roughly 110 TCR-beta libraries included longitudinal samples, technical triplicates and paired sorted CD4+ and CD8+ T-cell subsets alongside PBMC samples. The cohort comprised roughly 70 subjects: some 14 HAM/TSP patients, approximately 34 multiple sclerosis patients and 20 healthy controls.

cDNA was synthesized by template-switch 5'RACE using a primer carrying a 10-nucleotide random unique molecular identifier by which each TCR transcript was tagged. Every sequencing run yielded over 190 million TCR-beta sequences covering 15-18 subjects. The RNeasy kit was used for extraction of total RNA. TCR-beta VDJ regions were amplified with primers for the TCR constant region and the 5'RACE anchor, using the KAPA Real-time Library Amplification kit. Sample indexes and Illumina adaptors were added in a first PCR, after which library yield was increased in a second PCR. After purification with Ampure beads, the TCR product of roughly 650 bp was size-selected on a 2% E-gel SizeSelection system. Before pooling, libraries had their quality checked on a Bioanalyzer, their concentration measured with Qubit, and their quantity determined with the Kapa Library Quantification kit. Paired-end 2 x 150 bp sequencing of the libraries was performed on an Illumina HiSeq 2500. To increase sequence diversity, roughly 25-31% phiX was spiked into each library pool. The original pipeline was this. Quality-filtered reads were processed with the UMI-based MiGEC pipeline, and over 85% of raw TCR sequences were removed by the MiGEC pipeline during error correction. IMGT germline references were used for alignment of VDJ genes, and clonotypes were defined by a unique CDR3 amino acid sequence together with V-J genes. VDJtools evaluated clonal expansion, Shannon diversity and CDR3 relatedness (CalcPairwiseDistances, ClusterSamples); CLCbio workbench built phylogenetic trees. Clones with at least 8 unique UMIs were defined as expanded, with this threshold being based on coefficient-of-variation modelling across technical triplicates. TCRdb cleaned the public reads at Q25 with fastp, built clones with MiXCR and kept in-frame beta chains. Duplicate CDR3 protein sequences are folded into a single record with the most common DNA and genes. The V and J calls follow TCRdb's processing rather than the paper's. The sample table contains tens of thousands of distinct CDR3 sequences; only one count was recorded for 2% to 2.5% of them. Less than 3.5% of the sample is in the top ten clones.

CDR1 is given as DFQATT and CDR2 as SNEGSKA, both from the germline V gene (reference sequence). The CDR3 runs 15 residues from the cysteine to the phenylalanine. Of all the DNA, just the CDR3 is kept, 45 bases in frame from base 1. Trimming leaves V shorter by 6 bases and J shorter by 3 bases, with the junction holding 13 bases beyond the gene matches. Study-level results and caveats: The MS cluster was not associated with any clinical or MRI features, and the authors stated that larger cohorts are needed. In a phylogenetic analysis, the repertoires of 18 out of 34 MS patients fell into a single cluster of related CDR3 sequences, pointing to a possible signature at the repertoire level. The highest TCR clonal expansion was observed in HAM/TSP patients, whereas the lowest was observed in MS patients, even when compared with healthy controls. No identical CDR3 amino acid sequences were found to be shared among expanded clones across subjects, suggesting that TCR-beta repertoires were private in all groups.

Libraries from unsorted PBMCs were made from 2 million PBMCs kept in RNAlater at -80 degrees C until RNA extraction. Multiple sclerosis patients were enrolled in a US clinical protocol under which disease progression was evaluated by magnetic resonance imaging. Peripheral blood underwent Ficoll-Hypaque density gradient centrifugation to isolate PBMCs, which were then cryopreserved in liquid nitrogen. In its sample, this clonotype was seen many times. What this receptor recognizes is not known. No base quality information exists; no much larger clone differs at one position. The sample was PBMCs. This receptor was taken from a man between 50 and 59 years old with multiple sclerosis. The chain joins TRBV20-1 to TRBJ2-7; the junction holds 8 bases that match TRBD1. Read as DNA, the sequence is TGCAGTGCCGCGGCGAGACAGGGGCGGTTCTACGAGCAGTACTTC. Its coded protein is CSAAARQGRFYEQYF.